The 21 T cell receptor beta chains below were found in one sample sequenced in a study of blood T cell repertoires in COVID-19. Only in-frame clones appear in the TCRdb table, and some are missing; sequencing was by immunoSEQ multiplex PCR. The sample comprises 95,000 to 100,000 clones, about 90% of which are singletons, and around 16% rests with the top ten. Sequenced input: peripheral blood. The receptor set was obtained from a man in his fifties with acute or convalescent COVID-19.

This chain uses TRBV6-5 with TRBJ1-1; 7 bases fit TRBD1. CDR1 and CDR2 from the germline V gene are MNHEY and SVGAGI. With V trimmed by 6 bases and J by 0 bases, 7 bases remained unmatched. The CDR3 loop spans 15 amino acids. The CDR3 reads CASRDRQGMNTEAFF. Written as DNA, the CDR3 is TGTGCCAGCAGGGACAGACAGGGAATGAACACTGAAGCTTTCTTT.

A single count supports this clone. This rearrangement joins TRBV21-1 to TRBJ1-1. TRBV21-1 is a documented pseudogene. The CDR3 contains 16 residues. CDR3: CASRNGEVGLNTEAFF. The CDR3 bases are TGTGCCAGCAGAAACGGGGAGGTGGGCCTGAACACTGAAGCTTTCTTT.

The chain couples TRBV3-1 (or the pseudogene TRBV3-2) to TRBJ2-1, with a weak D call TRBD1 (5 bases). This CDR3 is built from 15 residues. Germline V gene lookup returns CDR1 LGHDT and CDR2 YNNKEL (reference sequence). Trimming shortened V by 3 bases and J by 8 bases, and 17 bases separated the two germline ends. The CDR3 loop reads CASSHRRAKGDEQFF. CDR3 coding DNA: TGTGCCAGCAGCCATCGCCGAGCAAAAGGGGATGAGCAGTTCTTC.

The genes are TRBV4-1 and TRBJ2-7, with TRBD2 matching over 7 bases. Germline CDR1 is MGHRA and CDR2 is YSYEKL. Trimming cost V 3 bases and J 6 bases; bases outside gene matches: 11. The CDR3 totals 15 residues. The CDR3 DNA follows: TGCGCCAGCAGCCAGGGTAGGGAGGGCCTTGTCGAGCAGTACTTC. This translates into CASSQGREGLVEQYF.

In DNA, the CDR3 is TGTGCCAGCAGCCCCCGGGACAGGGGGTTTAATGAGCAGTTCTTC. Protein product: CASSPRDRGFNEQFF. The gene calls are TRBV6-4 and TRBJ2-1; TRBD1 aligns across 11 bases. With 6 bases clipped from V and 7 bases from J, the junction kept 8 bases outside the gene matches. Germline V gene sequence: CDR1 MRHNA, CDR2 SNTAGT. This CDR3 has 15 residues.

This chain links TRBV3-1 (or the pseudogene TRBV3-2) with TRBJ2-7, with 11 bases aligning to TRBD1. The V gene end was trimmed by 2 bases and the J gene end by 4 bases; junction bases not matched to a gene: 1. The germline gives CDR1 LGHDT, CDR2 YNNKEL (reference sequence). This CDR3 contains 14 residues. This chain's CDR3 is CASSQRDRGYEQYF. DNA for the CDR3: TGTGCCAGCAGCCAAAGGGACAGGGGGTACGAGCAGTACTTC.

The chain links TRBV18 to TRBJ1-5; 8 bases map to TRBD1. The germline V gene has CDR1 KGHSH and CDR2 LQKENI. Germline trimming cut 3 bases from V and 3 bases from J; bases unmatched to any gene: 16. CDR3 length: 19 residues. Here the CDR3 DNA reads TGTGCCAGCTCACCGACAGGGGCTTCGGGCGGAGGTCCCAATCAGCCCCAGCATTTT. Its translation: CASSPTGASGGGPNQPQHF.

V is TRBV9 and J is TRBJ2-1, with 7 positions matching TRBD2. The CDR3 sequence is 15 residues long. In germline, CDR1 is SGDLS, CDR2 YYNGEE. J was trimmed by 10 bases and V by 4 bases; bases with no gene match: 14. The CDR3 DNA follows: TGTGCCAGCAGCCCCACTAGCGCCTCTTTGGGAGAGCAGTTCTTC. As protein: CASSPTSASLGEQFF.

The chain links TRBV7-9 to TRBJ1-2, with 7 bases identical to TRBD1. The germline V gene has CDR1 SEHNR and CDR2 FQNEAQ (reference sequence). CDR3 size: 14 residues. After removal of 3 bases from V and 6 bases from J, the junction contained 7 bases not matched to a gene. The CDR3 nucleotides are TGTGCCAGCAGCTTGGGGGACAGAAGAAATGGCTACACCTTC. Translating it yields CASSLGDRRNGYTF.

The gene calls are TRBV7-9 and TRBJ1-5; weak D call: TRBD1 (5 bases). The CDR3 is 14 amino acids. Trimming pared 1 base from V and 5 bases from J, leaving 9 bases between. Germline CDR1 is SEHNR and CDR2 is FQNEAQ (reference sequence). DNA for the CDR3: TGTGCCAGCAGCTTAGACGACAGCGATCAGCCCCAGCATTTT. Amino acid sequence: CASSLDDSDQPQHF. Full variable domain (remainder filled in from reference TRBV7-9 and TRBJ1-5): DTGVSQNPRHKITKRGQNVTFRCDPISEHNRLYWYRQTLGQGPEFLTYFQNEAQLEKSRLLSDRFSAERPKGSFSTLEIQRTEQGDSAMYLCASSLDDSDQPQHFGDGTRLSIL.

The CDR3 DNA sequence: TGTGCCAGCAGTTTATGGGGGGGCGAAGGTACTGAAGCTTTCTTT. It specifies CASSLWGGEGTEAFF. The chain has TRBV27 and TRBJ1-1; possibly TRBD1 for D (6 bases). The germline V and J ends were trimmed by 1 base and 5 bases, with 14 bases remaining between them. This CDR3 contains 15 residues. Germline V lookup: CDR1 MNHEY, CDR2 SMNVEV (reference sequence).

The chain has TRBV18 and TRBJ2-7; the D gene is possibly TRBD1 (6 bases). Trimming took 5 bases from V and 4 from J, leaving 9 bases between them. The length of the CDR3 is 12 residues. Germline V lookup: CDR1 KGHSH, CDR2 LQKENI. The CDR3 coding sequence is TGTGCCAGCTCAAATACAGGGTACGAGCAGTACTTC. It specifies CASSNTGYEQYF.

V and J are TRBV6-5 and TRBJ1-4; D may be TRBD1 (5 bases). Germline V gene sequence: CDR1 MNHEY, CDR2 SVGAGI. Deletions cut 5 bases from V and 5 bases from J, with 15 bases between. The CDR3 extends over 15 amino acids. The CDR3 DNA is TGTGCCAGCAGTCGAAACAGCGCAGGGAATGAAAAACTGTTTTTT. The encoded protein is CASSRNSAGNEKLFF.

This clone is a singleton in its sample. DNA of the CDR3: TGTGCCAAGGGACAGGCCAGTAGGGGCTACACCTTC. This codes for CAKGQASRGYTF. The chain joins TRBV2 to TRBJ1-2; 8 nucleotides line up with TRBD1. Germline CDR1 is SNHLY and CDR2 is FYNNEI. The length of the CDR3 is 12 residues. V shed 10 bases and J 8 bases; nucleotides not matched to a gene: 9. The full variable domain, its missing parts supplied by reference TRBV2 and TRBJ1-2, is EPEVTQTPSHQVTQMGQEVILRCVPISNHLYFYWYRQILGQKVEFLVSFYNNEISEKSEIFDDQFSVERPDGSNFTLKIRSTKLEDSAMYFCAKGQASRGYTFGSGTRLTVV.

This rearrangement joins TRBV19 to TRBJ2-2; D not resolved. The CDR3 covers 13 residues. CDR1 is LNHDA and CDR2 is SQIVND in the germline V gene (reference sequence). Trimming cost V 3 bases and J 4 bases, with 6 bases left between them. This chain's CDR3 is CASSMFVTGELFF. The CDR3 coding sequence is TGTGCCAGTAGTATGTTCGTCACCGGGGAGCTGTTTTTT. Full variable domain (missing parts from reference TRBV19 and TRBJ2-2): DGGITQSPKYLFRKEGQNVTLSCEQNLNHDAMYWYRQDPGQGLRLIYYSQIVNDFQKGDIAEGYSVSREKKESFPLTVTSAQKNPTAFYLCASSMFVTGELFFGEGSRLTVL.

The chain links TRBV18 to TRBJ2-7; D is undetermined. CDR3 length: 11 amino acids. The V end was cut by 6 bases, the J end by 3 bases, with 6 bases between. In germline, CDR1 is KGHSH, CDR2 LQKENI. The CDR3 loop reads CASSRDYEQYF. In DNA, the CDR3 is TGTGCCAGCTCCCGCGACTACGAGCAGTACTTC. The variable domain in full, completed from reference TRBV18 and TRBJ2-7, reads NAGVMQNPRHLVRRRGQEARLRCSPMKGHSHVYWYRQLPEEGLKFMVYLQKENIIDESGMPKERFSAEFPKEGPSILRIQQVVRGDSAAYFCASSRDYEQYFGPGTRLTVT.

This clone was observed a single time. V usage is TRBV28 and J usage is TRBJ1-2; D possibly corresponds to TRBD1 (5 bases). Germline V CDR1 and CDR2: MDHEN, SYDVKM. This CDR3 is built from 14 residues. The V gene lost 7 bases and the J gene lost 2 bases, with 14 bases spanning the gap. For the CDR3, the DNA is TGTGCCAGCATAGGGGAGGGAAGGAACTATGGCTACACCTTC. Its protein is CASIGEGRNYGYTF.

This chain joins TRBV5-1 and TRBJ2-7; TRBD1 matches 8 bases. The CDR3 loop spans 15 amino acids. V gave up 0 bases and J gave up 7 bases; unmatched junction bases: 9. Looked up from germline, CDR1 is SGHRS and CDR2 is YFSETQ. CDR3 DNA: TGCGCCAGCAGCTTGGTGCCAGGGGGCGAAATAGAGCAGTACTTC. This encodes CASSLVPGGEIEQYF.

The gene calls are TRBV6-6 and TRBJ1-1; weak D call: TRBD1 (6 bases). Trimming took 6 bases from V and 5 from J, leaving 16 bases between them. Germline V CDR1 and CDR2: MNHNY, SVGAGI (reference sequence). This CDR3 comprises 14 residues. CDR3 coding DNA: TGTGCCAGCAGGACCGGGGGGGCGGAAACTGAAGCTTTCTTT. Protein sequence: CASRTGGAETEAFF.

CDR3 sequence reads: CASSLLEGPLNQPQHF. The CDR3 DNA is TGTGCCAGCAGCTTGCTTGAGGGTCCCTTGAATCAGCCCCAGCATTTT. The rearrangement joins TRBV5-5 to TRBJ1-5; D is unclear. Trimming pared 1 base from V and 4 bases from J, leaving 15 bases between. This CDR3 is built from 16 residues. The germline V gene encodes CDR1 SGHKS and CDR2 YYEKEE (reference sequence).

This clone was found once. This chain joins TRBV29-1 and TRBJ2-7; 7 bases are shared with TRBD1. The CDR3 totals 14 residues. V lost 1 base and J lost 0; bases outside the gene matches: 3. Germline V gives CDR1 SQVTM, CDR2 ANQGSEA. In DNA form, the CDR3 reads TGCAGCGTTGAAGGACAGGGAAACTCCTACGAGCAGTACTTC. Protein sequence: CSVEGQGNSYEQYF.